The 8 T cell receptor beta chains listed next were all sequenced from one sample in a study of blood T cells in healthy people across ages. The second PCR ran about 7 to 12 cycles with a sample-barcoded 5' primer and J-beta primers. TCRdb reprocessed the 5' RACE reads via MiXCR and lists one record per CDR3 protein. This table holds around 1,700,000 distinct CDR3 sequences, 25% to 30% found once. Sequenced sample: blood. The receptor set was obtained from a woman in her 30s in good health.

The genes are TRBV20-1 and TRBJ2-1, with D possibly being TRBD2 (6 bases). CDR1 DFQATT and CDR2 SNEGSKA come from the germline V gene (reference sequence). V lost 1 base and J lost 7, with 20 bases in between. The CDR3 sequence is 16 residues long. The CDR3 DNA reads as TGCAGTGCTAGAGTTCTCGGGAGAGGGTCAGGGAATGAGCAGTTCTTC. Its protein is CSARVLGRGSGNEQFF.

Many counts were recorded for this clonotype. V usage is TRBV6-5 and J usage is TRBJ2-7, with D possibly called TRBD1 or TRBD2 (5 bases each). This CDR3 contains 15 residues. In germline, CDR1 is MNHEY, CDR2 SVGAGI. V dropped 6 bases and J dropped 2 bases, with 17 bases sitting between them. The CDR3 is CASRLTGSGPYEQYF. As DNA, the CDR3 is TGTGCCAGCAGGCTTACGGGGTCAGGGCCCTACGAGCAGTACTTC.

V and J are TRBV28 and TRBJ1-2; no clear D. Trimming left V 5 bases short and J 7 bases short, with 8 bases between. This CDR3 is built from 11 residues. Looked up from germline, CDR1 is MDHEN and CDR2 is SYDVKM. DNA of the CDR3: TGTGCCAGCAGTCCGGAGTTTGGCTACACCTTC. This codes for CASSPEFGYTF.

This clonotype was recorded at least ten times. The chain has TRBV5-1 and TRBJ2-4, with 7 bases matching TRBD1. The CDR3 runs to 15 residues. Per the germline V gene, CDR1 is SGHRS and CDR2 is YFSETQ. Trimming cost V 4 bases and J 6 bases; bases outside gene matches: 10. CDR3 DNA sequence: TGCGCCAGCAGCCTCGACAGGGTAGGCGGAAACATTCAGTACTTC. Its protein is CASSLDRVGGNIQYF.

The CDR3 loop reads CASSLEVGDRQYF. CDR3 coding DNA: TGTGCCAGCAGCTTAGAAGTAGGGGACAGGCAGTACTTC. The chain combines TRBV7-9 with TRBJ2-7; 7 bases line up with TRBD1. Germline V gene lookup returns CDR1 SEHNR and CDR2 FQNEAQ (reference sequence). This CDR3 region has 13 residues. The V segment lost 1 base and the J segment 9 bases; nucleotides outside the gene matches: 6.

The sample holds a few counts of this clonotype. V is TRBV2 and J is TRBJ2-1; 12 bases fit TRBD2. With V trimmed by 6 bases and J by 5 bases, 8 bases remained unmatched. This CDR3 has 16 residues. Germline lookup yields CDR1 SNHLY and CDR2 FYNNEI. This CDR3 is CASSSLTSGGNNEQFF. The CDR3 DNA reads TGTGCCAGCAGCTCGCTGACTAGCGGGGGCAACAATGAGCAGTTCTTC.

V usage is TRBV28 and J usage is TRBJ2-3; 14 bases align to TRBD2. The trim removed 5 bases at V and 2 bases at J, leaving 6 bases unmatched. Germline loops: CDR1 MDHEN, CDR2 SYDVKM. This CDR3 contains 17 residues. CDR3 nucleotides: TGTGCCAGCAGTAGGGCGACTAGCGGGGGGGTCACAGATACGCAGTATTTT. It encodes CASSRATSGGVTDTQYF.

The CDR3 nucleotides read TGTGCCAGCAGCCCCCAACCCAGCGGGCCGCAGTATTTT. Translating gives CASSPQPSGPQYF. The chain links TRBV7-2 to TRBJ2-3; D is possibly TRBD2 (6 bases). This CDR3 comprises 13 residues. From germline, CDR1 is SGHTA and CDR2 FQGNSA. V was trimmed by 5 bases and J by 10 bases, leaving 16 bases between them.